These 29 T cell receptor beta chains originate from one sample sequenced in a study of cytomegalovirus exposure and HLA in healthy donors (dated by TCRdb to about 2017). Libraries were prepared through the immunoSEQ multiplex PCR assay. Not all clones reach the TCRdb copy of this immuneACCESS table, which keeps in-frame sequences only. Checked studies attribute under half of the gap to unresolved V genes and leave the rest unexplained. Counted in this sample were a few hundred thousand clones; 86% of them appeared once. Roughly 0.82% of the sample goes to the ten largest clones. Sequencing used PBMCs. The receptors shown here come from a woman aged 18-35 years in good health and CMV-seronegative.

This clone showed up just once. J is TRBJ1-5 and V is TRBV5-6; perhaps TRBD1 as D (5 bases). Germline loops: CDR1 SGHDT, CDR2 YYEEEE. The germline V and J ends were trimmed by 8 bases and 7 bases, with 13 bases remaining between them. The CDR3 length is 12 residues. As DNA, the CDR3 is TGTGCCAGTACTCGGGGGAGACAGCCCCAGCATTTT. This encodes CASTRGRQPQHF.

The chain joins TRBV7-9 to TRBJ1-1, with 7 bases matching TRBD1. Germline V gives CDR1 SEHNR, CDR2 FQNEAQ (reference sequence). CDR3 length: 14 amino acids. V lost 4 bases, J lost 6 bases, and 8 bases stayed unmatched. In DNA, the CDR3 is TGTGCCAGCAGCTCTCCAGGGGGAGGCGCTGAAGCTTTCTTT. This translates into CASSSPGGGAEAFF.

The V gene is TRBV5-1, the J gene TRBJ1-1, with no clear D. The germline V gene has CDR1 SGHRS and CDR2 YFSETQ. This CDR3 has 16 amino acids. Trimming left V 4 bases short and J 3 bases short, with 19 bases between. CDR3 region: CASSPSEFSRDTEAFF. The CDR3 coding sequence is TGCGCCAGCAGCCCATCTGAATTCAGCCGGGACACTGAAGCTTTCTTT.

The chain carries TRBV15 and TRBJ1-3; D is ambiguous. The CDR3 loop spans 13 amino acids. Germline V gene data show CDR1 as LNHNV and CDR2 as YYDKDF (reference sequence). V shed 3 bases and J shed 5 bases, with 8 bases lying between them. The DNA for the CDR3 is TGTGCCACCAGCAGTCCCGACAGAAACACCATATATTTT. Translation gives CATSSPDRNTIYF.

The chain uses TRBV16 and TRBJ1-5; perhaps TRBD1 as D (5 bases). The CDR3 extends over 15 amino acids. Germline V gives CDR1 KGHSY, CDR2 FQNENV. V lost 4 bases, J lost 6 bases, and 16 bases lay in between. CDR3 sequence reads: CASSLLVGEGQPQHF. CDR3 nucleotide sequence: TGTGCCAGCAGCCTTCTCGTAGGGGAGGGTCAGCCCCAGCATTTT.

V usage is TRBV19 and J usage is TRBJ1-2; D is undetermined. Germline V gives CDR1 LNHDA, CDR2 SQIVND (reference sequence). CDR3 size: 15 residues. The V gene lost 3 bases and the J gene lost 5 bases, with 16 bases spanning the gap. The CDR3 nucleotides read TGTGCCAGTAGTATTACCGCGAGGCTTCCTTATGGCTACACCTTC. It encodes CASSITARLPYGYTF.

The chain couples TRBV6-1 to TRBJ1-6, with D perhaps TRBD1 (5 bases). Germline lookup yields CDR1 MNHNS and CDR2 SASEGT. Trimming removed 1 base at V and 10 bases at J, with 8 bases between. The CDR3 runs to 13 residues. This CDR3 is CASSEGRGSPLHF. Here the CDR3 DNA reads TGTGCCAGCAGTGAAGGTCGGGGGTCACCCCTCCACTTT.

This clone occurred once. CDR3 DNA sequence: TGTGCCAGCAGTTTTCGGGAGCGCGATACGAGCTCCTACAATGAGCAGTTCTTC. Amino acids: CASSFRERDTSSYNEQFF. V is TRBV27 and J is TRBJ2-1; D possibly corresponds to TRBD2 (6 bases). V gave up 3 bases and J gave up 0 bases, with 18 bases separating them. The germline gives CDR1 MNHEY, CDR2 SMNVEV (reference sequence). This CDR3 has 18 amino acids.

J is TRBJ2-3 and V is TRBV5-1; weak D call: TRBD1 (6 bases). With 6 bases removed from V and 2 bases from J, the gap between germline ends came to 16 bases. Per the germline V gene, CDR1 is SGHRS and CDR2 is YFSETQ. CDR3 size: 15 residues. Here the CDR3 reads CASTRDKGITDTQYF. The CDR3 DNA sequence: TGCGCCAGCACCCGGGACAAGGGTATCACAGATACGCAGTATTTT.

The chain links TRBV18 to TRBJ2-2, with 7 bases matching TRBD2. V dropped 3 bases and J dropped 0; count of bases not matched to a gene: 4. The V gene's germline CDR1 is KGHSH and CDR2 LQKENI. There are 16 residues in the CDR3. The CDR3 DNA follows: TGTGCCAGCTCACCGCTGGGGGGGGCGAACACCGGGGAGCTGTTTTTT. Its protein is CASSPLGGANTGELFF.

The gene calls are TRBV19 and TRBJ2-1; 11 positions match TRBD2. This CDR3 is 17 amino acids long. Trimming removed 5 bases from V and 10 bases from J; junction bases left unmatched: 16. The germline CDR1 and CDR2 sequences are LNHDA and SQIVND (reference sequence). The CDR3 nucleotides read TGTGCCAGTAGTTCACCCCGCGTAACTAGCGGGGGCGACGAGCAGTTCTTC. Residues: CASSSPRVTSGGDEQFF.

The chain is built from TRBV7-8 and TRBJ1-4; tentative D call: TRBD1 (5 bases). This CDR3 contains 17 residues. V lost 3 bases, J lost 7 bases, and 21 bases lay in between. In germline, CDR1 is SGHVS, CDR2 FQNEAQ. This CDR3 reads CASSFARETKNSEKLFF. The CDR3 DNA reads as TGTGCCAGCAGCTTTGCCAGGGAAACGAAGAATTCTGAAAAACTGTTTTTT.

The chain combines TRBV4-1 with TRBJ2-7; 8 nucleotides match TRBD2. Germline V gene sequence: CDR1 MGHRA, CDR2 YSYEKL. The CDR3 runs 14 residues. V lost 2 bases and J lost 6; bases outside the gene matches: 6. The CDR3 DNA follows: TGCGCCAGCAGCCAAAGACTAGCGAGCCTCGAGCAGTACTTC. Its protein product is CASSQRLASLEQYF.

J is TRBJ2-7 and V is TRBV27, with D perhaps TRBD1 (5 bases). The ends were cut back, 3 bases at V and 3 bases at J, with 9 bases in the middle. Germline V gene sequence: CDR1 MNHEY, CDR2 SMNVEV (reference sequence). This CDR3 has 13 amino acids. DNA for the CDR3: TGTGCCAGCAGTTTGGGCAGGGACTACGAGCAGTACTTC. It codes for CASSLGRDYEQYF.

This clone came up a few times. The chain joins TRBV10-2 to TRBJ2-2; D possibly corresponds to TRBD2 (5 bases). Trimming shortened V by 8 bases and J by 6 bases, and 7 bases separated the two germline ends. CDR1 is WSHSY, CDR2 SAAADI, per germline. The CDR3 is 11 residues long. The CDR3 loop reads CASERAGELFF. DNA of the CDR3: TGCGCCAGCGAGAGGGCCGGGGAGCTGTTTTTT.

This chain joins TRBV7-9 and TRBJ1-2; D is perhaps TRBD1 (5 bases). Germline-derived CDR1 and CDR2 are SEHNR and FQNEAQ (reference sequence). V was trimmed by 2 bases and J by 8 bases, leaving 18 bases between them. The CDR3 has 15 residues. DNA for the CDR3: TGTGCCAGCAGCTTAAGCCCCGGACAAGTAGGCGGCTACACCTTC. Protein product: CASSLSPGQVGGYTF.

This clone came up once. This sequence joins TRBV5-1 and TRBJ2-1; D is uncertain. The CDR3 is 15 amino acids. Trimming shortened V by 1 base and J by 8 bases, and 16 bases separated the two germline ends. Germline V gene sequence: CDR1 SGHRS, CDR2 YFSETQ. CDR3: CASSLTPLGSDEQFF. As DNA, the CDR3 is TGCGCCAGCAGCTTGACCCCCTTAGGCAGCGATGAGCAGTTCTTC.

The CDR3 DNA sequence: TGTGCCAGCAGCCAAGGAGTAGTGTCAAATGAAAAACTGTTTTTT. Translation: CASSQGVVSNEKLFF. The chain carries TRBV14 and TRBJ1-4, with D uncertain. Germline CDR1 and CDR2: SGHDN and FVKESK. V lost 1 base to trimming and J lost 5 bases, with 11 bases between them. There are 15 residues in the CDR3.

The chain links TRBV5-8 to TRBJ2-7, with D hard to call. The CDR3 has 9 amino acids. Germline V gene data show CDR1 as SGHTS and CDR2 as YDEGEE. V lost 4 bases and J 7 bases, leaving 3 bases between the germline ends. This CDR3 is CASSPEQYF. CDR3 nucleotide sequence: TGTGCCAGCAGCCCAGAGCAGTACTTC.

The chain employs TRBV6-5 and TRBJ1-5, with a tentative D call TRBD1 (6 bases). This CDR3 has 13 residues. From germline, CDR1 is MNHEY and CDR2 SVGAGI. V was shortened by 4 bases and J by 7 bases, with 11 bases between the two germline ends. The CDR3 reads CASSSSQGQPQHF. CDR3 coding DNA: TGTGCCAGCAGTTCTTCACAGGGACAGCCCCAGCATTTT.

In its sample, this clone was seen a few times. The genes are TRBV10-2 and TRBJ1-2; no clear D gene. The CDR3 loop spans 12 amino acids. Trimming took 2 bases from V and 4 from J, leaving 5 bases between them. Germline CDR1 reads WSHSY; CDR2 reads SAAADI. The DNA of the CDR3 is TGCGCCAGCAGTGAGAGAGGCTATGGCTACACCTTC. It is translated as CASSERGYGYTF.

The CDR3 here is CASSQRTSGTADTQYF. CDR3 in DNA: TGTGCCAGCAGCCAGAGGACTAGCGGGACAGCAGATACGCAGTATTTT. The chain is built from TRBV2 and TRBJ2-3; 12 nucleotides agree with TRBD2. Germline loops: CDR1 SNHLY, CDR2 FYNNEI. V gave up 6 bases and J gave up 4 bases; unmatched junction bases: 8. The CDR3 runs to 16 residues.

This chain links TRBV5-1 with TRBJ1-2, with a tentative D call TRBD1 (6 bases). V lost 2 bases and J 2 bases, leaving 13 bases between the germline ends. The CDR3 runs to 15 residues. Germline V gene sequence: CDR1 SGHRS, CDR2 YFSETQ. In DNA form, the CDR3 reads TGCGCCAGCAGCTTCCGAGGGGGTTGGAACTATGGCTACACCTTC. Translating gives CASSFRGGWNYGYTF.

For the CDR3, the DNA is TGTGCCAGCAGTGACTCCGGGACTAGCGACACAGATACGCAGTATTTT. This gives the protein CASSDSGTSDTDTQYF. The chain combines TRBV6-4 with TRBJ2-3; 10 nucleotides match TRBD2. Trimming cost V 0 bases and J 2 bases; bases outside gene matches: 2. Looked up from germline, CDR1 is MRHNA and CDR2 is SNTAGT. The CDR3 is 16 residues long.

The rearrangement joins TRBV10-1 to TRBJ2-1; no reliable D call. The V gene's germline CDR1 is WNHNN and CDR2 SYGVQD (reference sequence). Trimming took off 0 bases at V and 0 bases at J, with 9 bases between the two ends. CDR3 length: 16 residues. CDR3 sequence: CASSESWSSSYNEQFF. The DNA for the CDR3 is TGCGCCAGCAGTGAGTCGTGGAGCAGCTCCTACAATGAGCAGTTCTTC.

V is TRBV5-1 and J is TRBJ1-1, with D uncertain. The CDR3 has 14 residues. The germline V gene encodes CDR1 SGHRS and CDR2 YFSETQ. Trimming cost V 2 bases and J 0 bases, with 8 bases left between them. The CDR3: CASSFGTMNTEAFF. The CDR3 nucleotides read TGCGCCAGCAGCTTTGGCACCATGAACACTGAAGCTTTCTTT.

The chain combines TRBV29-1 with TRBJ1-1; D is perhaps TRBD1 (6 bases). This CDR3 contains 13 residues. The V gene's germline CDR1 is SQVTM and CDR2 ANQGSEA. Trimming removed 7 bases from V and 1 base from J, with 13 bases in between. CDR3 in amino acids: CSAIGQTNTEAFF. CDR3 nucleotide sequence: TGCAGCGCTATAGGACAGACGAACACTGAAGCTTTCTTT.

The chain combines TRBV11-2 with TRBJ1-2; no reliable D call. Germline CDR1 and CDR2: SGHAT and FQNNGV. V lost 0 bases, J lost 5 bases, and 10 bases lay in between. The CDR3 extends over 14 amino acids. The CDR3 region has the DNA TGTGCCAGCAGCTTAGAGGGGAGCCGGTATGGCTACACCTTC. This translates into CASSLEGSRYGYTF.

The chain carries TRBV28 and TRBJ2-1, with 8 nucleotides matching TRBD1. The CDR3 sequence is 17 residues long. Germline V CDR1 and CDR2: MDHEN, SYDVKM. Unmatched junction bases numbered 12, after V lost 5 bases and J lost 3 bases. The CDR3 region has the DNA TGTGCCAGCAGTCCACACCCTGGACAGGGTAACTACAATGAGCAGTTCTTC. Encoded protein: CASSPHPGQGNYNEQFF.